These 10 T cell receptor beta chains originate from one sample sequenced in a study of T cell responses to AZD1222 COVID-19 vaccine. Some clones are missing from TCRdb's copy, which holds only in-frame ones; the method was immunoSEQ multiplex PCR. Counted here are about 110,000 clones, about 86% occurring once; the ten biggest clones make up about 9.7%. This sample comprised peripheral blood, obtained on day 0 of AZD1222 vaccination. The receptors stem from an adult in good health.

This clone was seen once. CDR3 sequence: CASSPPGGEQFF. In DNA, the CDR3 is TGTGCCAGCAGTCCCCCCGGCGGTGAGCAGTTCTTC. The J gene is TRBJ2-1, the V gene TRBV6-6; D gene unclear. The CDR3 consists of 12 residues. Germline V CDR1 and CDR2: MNHNY, SVGAGI (reference sequence). Trimming removed 5 bases from V and 9 bases from J, with 11 bases in between.

This chain links TRBV11-2 with TRBJ2-7, with D possibly TRBD1 on 5 matching bases. The germline V and J ends were trimmed by 5 bases and 6 bases, with 14 bases remaining between them. Germline V gene lookup returns CDR1 SGHAT and CDR2 FQNNGV. There are 13 residues in the CDR3. CDR3 amino acids: CASSRGQGGEQYF. Written as DNA, the CDR3 is TGTGCCAGCAGCCGTGGGCAGGGTGGCGAGCAGTACTTC.

The chain is built from TRBV18 and TRBJ2-1; D is ambiguous. Per germline, CDR1 KGHSH and CDR2 LQKENI. The CDR3 spans 11 residues. Trimming removed 5 bases at V and 5 bases at J, with 4 bases between. The CDR3 bases are TGTGCCAGCTCAAGGGACAATGAGCAGTTCTTC. Encoded protein: CASSRDNEQFF. The variable domain in full, completed from reference TRBV18 and TRBJ2-1, reads NAGVMQNPRHLVRRRGQEARLRCSPMKGHSHVYWYRQLPEEGLKFMVYLQKENIIDESGMPKERFSAEFPKEGPSILRIQQVVRGDSAAYFCASSRDNEQFFGPGTRLTVL.

Here the CDR3 DNA reads TGTGCCAGCAGTTTAGAGGGGGCGGTAGGAACCGGGGAGCTGTTTTTT. Amino acids: CASSLEGAVGTGELFF. The J gene is TRBJ2-2, the V gene TRBV27; the match to TRBD1 covers 7 bases. The CDR3 has 16 residues. The V gene end was trimmed by 2 bases and the J gene end by 5 bases; junction bases not matched to a gene: 8. CDR1 MNHEY and CDR2 SMNVEV come from the germline V gene (reference sequence).

In this sample, this clone turned up a few times. The V gene is TRBV5-1, the J gene TRBJ1-1, with 8 nucleotides matching TRBD1. The CDR3 is made up of 14 amino acids. Germline V gene data show CDR1 as SGHRS and CDR2 as YFSETQ. The V gene end was trimmed by 7 bases and the J gene end by 4 bases; junction bases not matched to a gene: 9. CDR3 bases: TGCGCCAGCTACGACAGGGGCGGAATCACTGAAGCTTTCTTT. It translates to CASYDRGGITEAFF.

This clone was detected only a few times. The chain recombines TRBV28 with TRBJ1-5; D gene ambiguous. This CDR3 spans 17 amino acids. Trimming took 2 bases from V and 1 from J, leaving 15 bases between them. CDR1 is MDHEN, CDR2 SYDVKM, per germline. The CDR3 nucleotides read TGTGCCAGCAGTTTAGTTCTGGGAGGGCCAAGCAATCAGCCCCAGCATTTT. It is translated as CASSLVLGGPSNQPQHF.

With regard to this clone: The junction departs from germline at one end; a sequencing error may be responsible. The rearrangement links TRBV7-7 to TRBJ1-4; the D gene is possibly TRBD1 (6 bases). The CDR3 is made up of 13 amino acids. From germline, CDR1 is SSHAT and CDR2 FNYEAQ (reference sequence). The CDR3 DNA is TGTGCTAGCACTGGGGGGCTTAGTGAAAAACTGTTTTTT. Translation: CASTGGLSEKLFF.

The chain links TRBV28 to TRBJ1-5; D not resolved. Trimming cost V 2 bases and J 9 bases, with 20 bases left between them. Germline assignment: CDR1 MDHEN and CDR2 SYDVKM. This CDR3 comprises 16 residues. The CDR3 region is CASSLRHRRDLWPQHF. CDR3 in DNA: TGTGCCAGCAGTTTACGACATAGGAGGGATCTGTGGCCCCAGCATTTT.

The chain recombines TRBV20-1 with TRBJ2-3; TRBD1 agrees at 9 bases. CDR1 DFQATT and CDR2 SNEGSKA come from the germline V gene (reference sequence). The CDR3 is 11 residues long. CDR3 loop: CGTGIRDTQYF. In DNA form, the CDR3 reads TGCGGGACAGGGATCCGGGATACGCAGTATTTT.

The V call is TRBV6-1, the J call TRBJ1-1; D call uncertain. CDR1 MNHNS and CDR2 SASEGT come from the germline V gene. This CDR3 comprises 14 residues. Trimming left V 0 bases short and J 7 bases short, with 12 bases between. This CDR3 is CASSEAHPYFEAFF. The CDR3 DNA follows: TGTGCCAGCAGTGAAGCGCACCCATATTTTGAAGCTTTCTTT.